This TCR beta chain was recovered during a study of T cells after yellow fever vaccination. The CDR3 is 13 amino acids. With 8 bases clipped from V and 8 bases from J, the junction kept 2 bases outside the gene matches. The germline gives CDR1 ENHRY, CDR2 SYGVKD. MiXCR, applied by TCRdb to the 5' RACE reads, yields one record per CDR3 protein. The profile shows approximately 250,000 distinct CDR3 sequences, approximately 3.5% of them singletons. In this sample, this clonotype turned up many times. This clonotype originated in a man between 18 and 29 years old who received the YFV17D yellow fever vaccine. The chain recombines TRBV10-3 with TRBJ2-1; 14 nucleotides match TRBD2. Sequenced material: PBMCs, taken 15 days after the yellow fever booster vaccination. The CDR3 bases are TGTGCCATCGGGACTAGCGGGGGAGATGAGCAGTTCTTC. Translation: CAIGTSGGDEQFF.